Following are 14 T cell receptor beta chains from one sample sequenced in a study of blood T cell repertoires in COVID-19. Method: immunoSEQ multiplex PCR; TCRdb's copy keeps in-frame clones and lacks some. The sample lists about 55,000 clones, 80% to 95% occurring once. The sequencing input was peripheral blood. These receptors came from a man older than 75 with acute or convalescent COVID-19.

The rearrangement joins TRBV28 to TRBJ2-1, with D perhaps matching TRBD2 (5 bases). The CDR3 covers 15 residues. Germline loops: CDR1 MDHEN, CDR2 SYDVKM. Deletions cut 5 bases from V and 5 bases from J, with 16 bases between. CDR3 bases: TGTGCCAGCAGTGTGGGCGGACCCGGGGACAATGAGCAGTTCTTC. Translating gives CASSVGGPGDNEQFF.

The rearrangement links TRBV15 to TRBJ1-1, with D unclear. V lost 0 bases and J 0 bases, leaving 17 bases between the germline ends. The CDR3 runs to 18 residues. The germline gives CDR1 LNHNV, CDR2 YYDKDF (reference sequence). CDR3 in amino acids: CATSRDEGYGKLNTEAFF. DNA of the CDR3: TGTGCCACCAGCAGAGATGAGGGCTATGGGAAATTGAACACTGAAGCTTTCTTT.

This clone has more than one count but fewer than ten. The J gene is TRBJ2-2, the V gene TRBV27, with 8 bases identical to TRBD1. Germline assignment: CDR1 MNHEY and CDR2 SMNVEV (reference sequence). V was clipped by 6 bases and J by 6 bases; unmatched bases: 9. This CDR3 contains 15 residues. This CDR3 reads CASRPTGGGPGELFF. CDR3 nucleotide sequence: TGTGCCAGCAGACCCACAGGGGGTGGGCCCGGGGAGCTGTTTTTT.

This chain uses TRBV19 with TRBJ2-5; 7 positions agree with TRBD2. V shed 5 bases, J shed 5 bases, and the junction held 2 bases outside the gene matches. Germline lookup yields CDR1 LNHDA and CDR2 SQIVND (reference sequence). This CDR3 contains 12 residues. For the CDR3, the DNA is TGTGCCAGTAGTTCAGCGGGGGAGACCCAGTACTTC. It yields the protein CASSSAGETQYF.

The chain employs TRBV7-3 and TRBJ1-2, with D possibly matching TRBD1 (6 bases). V lost 5 bases to trimming and J lost 8 bases, with 18 bases between them. Germline-derived CDR1 and CDR2 are SGHTA and FQGTGA. This CDR3 has 14 amino acids. Written as DNA, the CDR3 is TGTGCCAGCAGCCATATCCGGACAGACAGAGGCTACACCTTC. It translates to CASSHIRTDRGYTF.

The chain carries TRBV29-1 and TRBJ1-2; D gene unclear. Germline loops: CDR1 SQVTM, CDR2 ANQGSEA. The germline V and J ends were trimmed by 7 bases and 3 bases, with 3 bases remaining between them. The CDR3 is 9 amino acids. The chain's CDR3 is CSADYGYTF. The CDR3 bases are TGCAGCGCCGACTATGGCTACACCTTC.

The chain uses TRBV7-2 and TRBJ2-7; weak D call: TRBD2 (7 bases). Germline V gives CDR1 SGHTA, CDR2 FQGNSA. The CDR3 is 15 residues long. V shed 5 bases and J shed 1 base, with 15 bases lying between them. The CDR3 region has the DNA TGTGCCAGCAGCGAAAAGGGGGGGGTGTCCTACGAGCAGTACTTC. This sequence encodes CASSEKGGVSYEQYF.

The J gene is TRBJ2-4, the V gene TRBV10-3; TRBD1 matches 10 bases. The CDR3 consists of 15 residues. Trimming at V came to 4 bases and at J to 2 bases, leaving 2 bases not matched to a gene. Germline CDR1 and CDR2: ENHRY and SYGVKD. The CDR3 loop is CAISADRGSKNIQYF. CDR3 bases: TGTGCCATCAGTGCGGACAGGGGGTCCAAAAACATTCAGTACTTC.

This chain links TRBV19 with TRBJ2-1, with TRBD2 identical over 10 bases. V trimming: 7 bases; J trimming: 4 bases; junction bases outside the gene matches: 4. Germline assignment: CDR1 LNHDA and CDR2 SQIVND (reference sequence). This CDR3 has 14 amino acids. In DNA, the CDR3 is TGTGCCAGTAACCCAGCGGGGGGGTACAATGAGCAGTTCTTC. It specifies CASNPAGGYNEQFF.

The CDR3 nucleotides are TGTGCCAGCAGTAGACAGGGGAACACAGATACGCAGTATTTT. The encoded protein is CASSRQGNTDTQYF. V and J are TRBV5-6 and TRBJ2-3; 8 bases match TRBD1. The CDR3 length is 14 residues. V gave up 5 bases and J gave up 2 bases; unmatched junction bases: 4. The germline gives CDR1 SGHDT, CDR2 YYEEEE.

V is TRBV28 and J is TRBJ2-7; TRBD1 aligns across 10 bases. The CDR3 spans 15 residues. Germline lookup yields CDR1 MDHEN and CDR2 SYDVKM. The trim removed 5 bases at V and 2 bases at J, leaving 6 bases unmatched. The CDR3 loop is CASSKVDRGAYEQYF. The CDR3 DNA follows: TGTGCCAGCAGTAAAGTGGACAGGGGGGCCTACGAGCAGTACTTC.

The J gene is TRBJ1-5, the V gene TRBV7-9; D is unresolved. The CDR3 totals 17 residues. Trimming removed 0 bases from V and 0 bases from J, with 12 bases in between. Germline loops: CDR1 SEHNR, CDR2 FQNEAQ (reference sequence). CDR3 in amino acids: CASSLAGSGYSNQPQHF. The CDR3 DNA follows: TGTGCCAGCAGCTTAGCGGGGAGTGGCTATAGCAATCAGCCCCAGCATTTT.

The chain joins TRBV6-6 to TRBJ2-2; TRBD1 aligns across 10 bases. Trimming removed 4 bases from V and 6 bases from J; junction bases left unmatched: 8. The CDR3 is made up of 16 amino acids. Germline CDR1 reads MNHNY; CDR2 reads SVGAGI (reference sequence). CDR3 protein: CASSFSIGQGAGELFF. CDR3 bases: TGTGCCAGCAGTTTCTCAATAGGACAGGGGGCCGGGGAGCTGTTTTTT.

The rearrangement joins TRBV15 to TRBJ2-3; weak D call: TRBD1 (6 bases). Between the trimmed V and J ends, which lost 1 base and 3 bases, there was a span of 14 bases. The V gene's germline CDR1 is LNHNV and CDR2 YYDKDF (reference sequence). This CDR3 contains 16 residues. The CDR3 loop is CATSRGRGEGTDTQYF. CDR3 nucleotide sequence: TGTGCCACCAGCAGAGGCAGGGGTGAAGGAACAGATACGCAGTATTTT.